The table lists the clone carrying this T cell receptor beta chain with a count of one. As yet, its antigen is unknown. Only in-frame clones appear in the TCRdb table, and some are missing; sequencing was by immunoSEQ multiplex PCR. The table includes some 78,000 clones, under 90% detected once. The germline gives CDR1 SGHNT, CDR2 YYREEE (reference sequence). The CDR3 sequence is 15 residues long. V gave up 0 bases and J gave up 3 bases, with 12 bases separating them. These data are taken from a study of T cell responses to AZD1222 COVID-19 vaccine. Regarding the study as a whole: Spike-specific TCR breadth and depth were elevated following two AZD1222 doses. Repertoires were obtained solely post-peak T cell response.

The clonotype comes from an adult who received the AZD1222 COVID-19 vaccine. The chain links TRBV5-4 to TRBJ1-2; D gene uncertain. The input for sequencing was peripheral blood, taken 28 days after the second AZD1222 dose. The CDR3 DNA is TGTGCCAGCAGCTTGGAGGCGGCGAAGGACTATGGCTACACCTTC. Residues: CASSLEAAKDYGYTF.